One sample yielded the 29 T cell receptor beta chains listed below, sequenced in a study of cytomegalovirus exposure and HLA in healthy donors. Clones were sequenced by immunoSEQ multiplex PCR, and TCRdb holds only the in-frame ones, with some missing. The sample lists around 250,000 clones, 90% occurring once. Sequenced: PBMCs. These receptors originate from a woman aged 18-30 years in good health and CMV-seronegative.

This clone was counted once. The V call is TRBV5-8, the J call TRBJ2-5; D possibly corresponds to TRBD2 (5 bases). This CDR3 comprises 16 residues. Trimming cost V 4 bases and J 0 bases, with 16 bases left between them. In germline, CDR1 is SGHTS, CDR2 YDEGEE. The CDR3 protein is CASSRAGMGNQETQYF. The CDR3 coding sequence is TGTGCCAGCAGCCGGGCCGGGATGGGTAACCAAGAGACCCAGTACTTC.

V gene TRBV4-3 combines with J gene TRBJ2-7; 9 bases are shared with TRBD1. The CDR3 has 14 residues. V shed 3 bases, J shed 6 bases, and the junction held 6 bases outside the gene matches. Germline V gene data show CDR1 as LGHNA and CDR2 as YSLEER. The CDR3 protein is CASSHGTGFPEQYF. The CDR3 nucleotides are TGCGCCAGCAGCCATGGGACAGGGTTCCCCGAGCAGTACTTC.

The genes are TRBV5-6 and TRBJ1-5; D not resolved. CDR1 is SGHDT, CDR2 YYEEEE, per germline. V lost 5 bases and J 6 bases, leaving 15 bases between the germline ends. The CDR3 has 14 residues. DNA of the CDR3: TGTGCCAGCAGTAGGGCACTTAGCGGTCAGCCCCAGCATTTT. The encoded protein is CASSRALSGQPQHF.

The chain employs TRBV28 and TRBJ1-4; the D gene is possibly TRBD1 (5 bases). Trimming pared 5 bases from V and 7 bases from J, leaving 11 bases between. CDR1 and CDR2 from the germline V gene are MDHEN and SYDVKM. The CDR3 loop spans 13 amino acids. CDR3 coding DNA: TGTGCCAGCAGTCCGCAGGGAAGTGAAAAACTGTTTTTT. Translation gives CASSPQGSEKLFF.

In this sample, this clone turned up once. V and J are TRBV15 and TRBJ1-5, with no clear D. Germline loops: CDR1 LNHNV, CDR2 YYDKDF (reference sequence). Trimming removed 1 base at V and 4 bases at J, with 11 bases between. The CDR3 runs 15 residues. The CDR3 region is CATSRVYSSNQPQHF. In DNA form, the CDR3 reads TGTGCCACCAGCAGAGTCTACAGTTCGAATCAGCCCCAGCATTTT.

This clone has a single count. The chain carries TRBV9 and TRBJ2-1; TRBD2 is a possible D gene (7 bases). The CDR3 runs to 16 residues. Germline assignment: CDR1 SGDLS and CDR2 YYNGEE. Trimming left V 0 bases short and J 3 bases short, with 13 bases between. Here the CDR3 reads CASSVVAGASYNEQFF. The CDR3 DNA is TGTGCCAGCAGCGTAGTGGCGGGGGCCAGCTACAATGAGCAGTTCTTC.

V usage is TRBV29-1 and J usage is TRBJ2-6, with D unclear. The germline gives CDR1 SQVTM, CDR2 ANQGSEA. The CDR3 contains 13 residues. V lost 4 bases and J 0 bases, leaving 4 bases between the germline ends. Written as DNA, the CDR3 is TGCAGCGTTGCAGGCTCTGGGGCCAACGTCCTGACTTTC. Residues: CSVAGSGANVLTF.

The chain links TRBV2 to TRBJ1-6; D possibly corresponds to TRBD1 (5 bases). The CDR3 loop spans 17 amino acids. The ends were cut back, 4 bases at V and 9 bases at J, with 22 bases in the middle. Looked up from germline, CDR1 is SNHLY and CDR2 is FYNNEI. CDR3 sequence reads: CASSAEIRARGGSPLHF. CDR3 DNA: TGTGCCAGCAGTGCGGAAATCCGGGCCCGCGGGGGTTCACCCCTCCACTTT.

The rearrangement joins TRBV29-1 to TRBJ2-3, with a weak D call TRBD2 (5 bases). Trimming removed 6 bases at V and 0 bases at J, with 16 bases between. The CDR3 extends over 15 amino acids. CDR1 and CDR2 (germline): SQVTM, ANQGSEA. Written as DNA, the CDR3 is TGCAGCGTGGAGGATCGAAGCCCTAGCACAGATACGCAGTATTTT. Amino acids: CSVEDRSPSTDTQYF.

CDR3 coding DNA: TGTGCCAGCAGTTCTCGCTCGGCGGTCACAGATACGCAGTATTTT. Protein: CASSSRSAVTDTQYF. J is TRBJ2-3 and V is TRBV6-5; D unclear. This CDR3 comprises 15 residues. The V gene lost 4 bases and the J gene lost 2 bases, with 13 bases spanning the gap. Germline CDR1 is MNHEY and CDR2 is SVGAGI.

The chain has TRBV5-4 and TRBJ2-3, with 7 nucleotides matching TRBD2. This CDR3 is 15 amino acids long. Trimming removed 0 bases from V and 3 bases from J; junction bases left unmatched: 4. Per germline, CDR1 SGHNT and CDR2 YYREEE (reference sequence). The CDR3 DNA reads as TGTGCCAGCAGCTTGGGCGGGGGTAGAACAGATACGCAGTATTTT. Translation gives CASSLGGGRTDTQYF.

The CDR3 DNA follows: TGTGCCAGCAGTTACCCACAGGGGGCCCTTGGCTACACCTTC. Protein: CASSYPQGALGYTF. The V and J genes are TRBV6-6 and TRBJ1-2; 9 positions match TRBD1. The length of the CDR3 is 14 residues. Trimming took 2 bases from V and 7 from J; bases not matched to a gene: 5. Germline CDR1 reads MNHNY; CDR2 reads SVGAGI (reference sequence).

This chain joins TRBV7-3 and TRBJ2-3; a possible D gene is TRBD2 (5 bases). CDR1 is SGHTA and CDR2 is FQGTGA in the germline V gene. The CDR3 length is 14 residues. V lost 3 bases, J lost 2 bases, and 9 bases lay in between. The CDR3 region is CASSFSGDTDTQYF. The DNA of the CDR3 is TGTGCCAGCAGCTTTTCCGGGGACACAGATACGCAGTATTTT.

The J gene is TRBJ2-7, the V gene TRBV6-6; TRBD1 matches at 7 bases. The V gene end was trimmed by 2 bases and the J gene end by 3 bases; junction bases not matched to a gene: 7. The CDR3 runs 15 residues. The germline V gene has CDR1 MNHNY and CDR2 SVGAGI (reference sequence). CDR3 nucleotide sequence: TGTGCCAGCAGTTACGCCGCAGGGACAGACTACGAGCAGTACTTC. It yields the protein CASSYAAGTDYEQYF.

This clone was observed once. The chain uses TRBV28 and TRBJ1-2; D remains ambiguous. The length of the CDR3 is 14 residues. CDR1 and CDR2 from the germline V gene are MDHEN and SYDVKM. Trimming shortened V by 4 bases and J by 4 bases, and 13 bases separated the two germline ends. The CDR3 reads CASSSQRLSYGYTF. CDR3 DNA sequence: TGTGCCAGCAGTTCCCAGCGCCTGAGCTATGGCTACACCTTC.

This clone has only a few counts. This CDR3 reads CASSEVQGAGGYTF. The CDR3 DNA reads as TGTGCCAGTAGTGAGGTACAGGGGGCTGGTGGCTACACCTTC. This chain connects TRBV19 to TRBJ1-2; the match to TRBD1 covers 9 bases. V dropped 5 bases and J dropped 7; count of bases not matched to a gene: 8. The CDR3 covers 14 residues. Germline lookup yields CDR1 LNHDA and CDR2 SQIVND (reference sequence).

The CDR3 region is CASRERNMNTEAFF. The CDR3 region has the DNA TGTGCCAGTCGAGAGCGGAACATGAACACTGAAGCTTTCTTT. The rearrangement links TRBV19 to TRBJ1-1; D gene uncertain. V lost 8 bases and J lost 0, with 13 bases in between. From germline, CDR1 is LNHDA and CDR2 SQIVND (reference sequence). The CDR3 is made up of 14 amino acids.

The genes are TRBV28 and TRBJ1-2; D may be TRBD1 (6 bases). The CDR3 consists of 14 residues. V lost 4 bases and J lost 2, with 11 bases in between. Per germline, CDR1 MDHEN and CDR2 SYDVKM. CDR3 in amino acids: CASSSRTENYGYTF. The CDR3 region has the DNA TGTGCCAGCAGTTCCCGGACAGAGAACTATGGCTACACCTTC.

CDR3 in amino acids: CASSPEGSEQYV. The CDR3 DNA reads TGTGCCAGCTCACCAGAGGGCAGCGAGCAGTACGTC. This chain links TRBV18 with TRBJ2-7; a weak D match, TRBD2 (5 bases). There are 12 residues in the CDR3. Trimming cost V 2 bases and J 6 bases, with 8 bases left between them. The V gene's germline CDR1 is KGHSH and CDR2 LQKENI.

This clone was picked up one time. The CDR3 nucleotides read TGTGCCTGGAGTGTCTGGCAGGGCCCTAATGAAAAACTGTTTTTT. Translation: CAWSVWQGPNEKLFF. The chain combines TRBV30 with TRBJ1-4, with D tentatively TRBD1 (5 bases). The CDR3 runs to 15 residues. The V end lost 0 bases, the J end lost 3 bases, and 11 bases lay between the germline ends. CDR1 and CDR2 (germline): GTSNPN, SVGIG (reference sequence). The variable domain in full, with the rest retrieved from reference TRBV30 and TRBJ1-4, is SQTIHQWPATLVQPVGSPLSLECTVEGTSNPNLYWYRQAAGRGLQLLFYSVGIGQISSEVPQNLSASRPQDRQFILSSKKLLLSDSGFYLCAWSVWQGPNEKLFFGSGTQLSVL.

V is TRBV10-3 and J is TRBJ1-5, with D possibly being TRBD1 (6 bases). The CDR3 has 16 amino acids. In germline, CDR1 is ENHRY, CDR2 SYGVKD. V gave up 4 bases and J gave up 0 bases, with 13 bases separating them. The CDR3 reads CAISADRTYSNQPQHF. DNA of the CDR3: TGTGCCATCAGTGCGGACAGAACCTATAGCAATCAGCCCCAGCATTTT.

V gene TRBV2 combines with J gene TRBJ2-7; D unclear. Germline loops: CDR1 SNHLY, CDR2 FYNNEI. The CDR3 sequence is 13 residues long. The V and J ends lost 6 bases and 3 bases respectively, with 12 bases between them. The CDR3 region is CASSDSRDYEQYV. In DNA, the CDR3 is TGTGCCAGCAGCGACTCTAGAGACTACGAGCAGTACGTC.

The chain combines TRBV27 with TRBJ2-5; TRBD1 matches at 9 bases. The CDR3 is made up of 14 amino acids. Looked up from germline, CDR1 is MNHEY and CDR2 is SMNVEV (reference sequence). V lost 7 bases, J lost 5 bases, and 8 bases stayed unmatched. The CDR3 sequence is CASKLQGAGETQYF. The CDR3 DNA reads as TGTGCCAGCAAATTACAGGGGGCGGGGGAGACCCAGTACTTC.

This chain links TRBV4-1 with TRBJ2-7; D possibly corresponds to TRBD1 (5 bases). V gave up 0 bases and J gave up 6 bases, with 15 bases separating them. Germline assignment: CDR1 MGHRA and CDR2 YSYEKL. The CDR3 extends over 15 amino acids. The CDR3 reads CASSQDPAGIFEQYV. The CDR3 nucleotides are TGCGCCAGCAGCCAAGATCCGGCAGGGATTTTCGAGCAGTACGTC.

The CDR3 bases are TGTGCCAGTAGTATAGCCGCGGGGGATACGCAGTATTTT. It is translated as CASSIAAGDTQYF. The rearrangement uses TRBV19 and TRBJ2-3; D perhaps matches TRBD2 (6 bases). Trimming shortened V by 1 base and J by 6 bases, and 8 bases separated the two germline ends. The CDR3 consists of 13 residues. In germline, CDR1 is LNHDA, CDR2 SQIVND (reference sequence).

V gene TRBV29-1 combines with J gene TRBJ1-4; TRBD1 might be the D (6 bases). Germline loops: CDR1 SQVTM, CDR2 ANQGSEA. CDR3 length equals 15 residues. The V gene lost 1 base and the J gene lost 8 bases, with 17 bases spanning the gap. The DNA of the CDR3 is TGCAGCGTTGAAGGGTCGGGCAGGGGAGCGGAAAAACTGTTTTTT. This gives the protein CSVEGSGRGAEKLFF.

V and J are TRBV19 and TRBJ1-2; 9 bases fit TRBD1. V gave up 6 bases and J gave up 5 bases; unmatched junction bases: 4. Germline-derived CDR1 and CDR2 are LNHDA and SQIVND (reference sequence). This CDR3 spans 13 amino acids. CDR3 coding DNA: TGTGCCAGTAGAGAGACAGGGGGATATGGCTACACCTTC. It translates to CASRETGGYGYTF.

The chain is built from TRBV28 and TRBJ2-7; 7 nucleotides match TRBD1. Germline V gives CDR1 MDHEN, CDR2 SYDVKM. The CDR3 totals 19 residues. The V and J ends lost 5 bases and 5 bases, in that order; junction bases with no gene match: 24. The CDR3 nucleotides read TGTGCCAGCAGTCTGACTACACGGGACAGTCTACATTTTGCGAACGAGCAGTACGTC. Translating it yields CASSLTTRDSLHFANEQYV.

The genes are TRBV2 and TRBJ2-6; D gene uncertain. The CDR3 extends over 14 amino acids. V was trimmed by 4 bases and J by 0 bases, leaving 4 bases between them. The germline CDR1 and CDR2 sequences are SNHLY and FYNNEI. The CDR3 DNA follows: TGTGCCAGCAGTGTGCGCTCTGGGGCCAACGTCCTGACTTTC. Translating it yields CASSVRSGANVLTF.